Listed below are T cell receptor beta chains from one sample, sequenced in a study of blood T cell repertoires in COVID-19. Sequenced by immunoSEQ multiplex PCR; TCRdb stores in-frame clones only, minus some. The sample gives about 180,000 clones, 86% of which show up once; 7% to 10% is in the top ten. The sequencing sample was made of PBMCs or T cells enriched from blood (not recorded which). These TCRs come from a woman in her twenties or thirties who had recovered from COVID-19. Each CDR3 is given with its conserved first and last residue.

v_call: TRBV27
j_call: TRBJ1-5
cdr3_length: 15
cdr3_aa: CASRRGHQIGQPQHF

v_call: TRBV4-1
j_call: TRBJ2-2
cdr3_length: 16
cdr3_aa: CASSEQQGASTGELFF

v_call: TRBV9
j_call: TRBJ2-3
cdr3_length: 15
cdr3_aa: CASSVDPKRGDTQYF

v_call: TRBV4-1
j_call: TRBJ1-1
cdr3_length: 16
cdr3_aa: CASSPGMGTRGTEAFF

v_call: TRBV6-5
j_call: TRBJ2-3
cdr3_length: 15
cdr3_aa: CASRRGLAGTDTQYF

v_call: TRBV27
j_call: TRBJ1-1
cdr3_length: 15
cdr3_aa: CASSSGQPMNTEAFF

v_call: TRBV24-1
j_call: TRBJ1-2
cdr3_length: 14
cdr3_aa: CATSDPYSRAGYTF

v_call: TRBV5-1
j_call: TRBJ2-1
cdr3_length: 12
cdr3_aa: CASSSGYNEQFF

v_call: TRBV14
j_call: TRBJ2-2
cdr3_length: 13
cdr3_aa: CASSQTNTGELFF

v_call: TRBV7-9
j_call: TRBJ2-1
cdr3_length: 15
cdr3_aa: CASSFGGSAAEEQFF

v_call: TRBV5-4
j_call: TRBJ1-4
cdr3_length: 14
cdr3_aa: CASSAGGRNEKLFF

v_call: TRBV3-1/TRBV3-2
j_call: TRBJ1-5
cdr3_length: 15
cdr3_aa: CASSQGSASNQPQHF

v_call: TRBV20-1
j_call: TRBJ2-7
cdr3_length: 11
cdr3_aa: CSVLTSYEQYF

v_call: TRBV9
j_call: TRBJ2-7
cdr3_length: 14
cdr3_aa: CASSVATGDYEQYF

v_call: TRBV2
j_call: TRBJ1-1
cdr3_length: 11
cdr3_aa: CASSDFNSAFF

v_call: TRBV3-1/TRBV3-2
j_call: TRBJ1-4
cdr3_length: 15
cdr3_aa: CASSQDHAQVVKLFF

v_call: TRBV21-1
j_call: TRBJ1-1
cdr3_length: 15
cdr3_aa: CASSYRGGSTTEAFF

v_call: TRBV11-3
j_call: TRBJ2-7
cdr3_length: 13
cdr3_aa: CASSRGTGTGQYF

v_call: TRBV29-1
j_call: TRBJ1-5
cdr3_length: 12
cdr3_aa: CSVGQGNQPQHF

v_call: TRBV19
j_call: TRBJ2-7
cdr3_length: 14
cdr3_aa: CASSITGGSYEQYF

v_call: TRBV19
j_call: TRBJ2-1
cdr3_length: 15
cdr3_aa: CASSSGLAPYNEQFF

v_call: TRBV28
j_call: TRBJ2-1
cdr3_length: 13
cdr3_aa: CAVRGSSYNEQFF

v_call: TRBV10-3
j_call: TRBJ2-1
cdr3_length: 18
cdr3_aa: CAISEGTLSGRAADEQFF

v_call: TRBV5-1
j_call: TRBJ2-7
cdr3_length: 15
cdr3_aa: CASSLGGQGEDEQYF

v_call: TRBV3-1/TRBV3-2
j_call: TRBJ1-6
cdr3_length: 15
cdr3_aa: CASSRTGFYNSPLHF

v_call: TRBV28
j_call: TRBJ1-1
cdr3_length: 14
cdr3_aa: CASRGRGAYLDAFF

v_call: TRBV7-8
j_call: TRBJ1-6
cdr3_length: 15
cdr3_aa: CASSLGDRGQSPLHF

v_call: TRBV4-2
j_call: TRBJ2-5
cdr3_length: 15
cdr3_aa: CASSQGNGFQETQYF

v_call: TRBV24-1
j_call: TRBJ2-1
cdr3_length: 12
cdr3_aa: CATGAINNEQFF

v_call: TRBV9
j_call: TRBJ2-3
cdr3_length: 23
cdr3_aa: CASSVALPGLAGVFGTGTDTQYF

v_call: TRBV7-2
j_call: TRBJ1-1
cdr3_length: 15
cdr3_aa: CASSLDVGGQSEAFF

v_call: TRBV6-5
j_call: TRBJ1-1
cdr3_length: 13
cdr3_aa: CASSYTGNTEAFF

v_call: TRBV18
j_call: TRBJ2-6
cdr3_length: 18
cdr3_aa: CASSTPGQGAVGANVLTF

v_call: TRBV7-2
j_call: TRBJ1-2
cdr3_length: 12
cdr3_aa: CASSLVNYGYTF

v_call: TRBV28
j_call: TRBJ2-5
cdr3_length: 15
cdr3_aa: CASSLWGQAQETQYF

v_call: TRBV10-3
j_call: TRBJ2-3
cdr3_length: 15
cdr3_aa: CAISGVSGDTDTQYF

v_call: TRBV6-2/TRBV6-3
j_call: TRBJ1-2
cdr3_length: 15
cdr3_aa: CASSYGGQNIYGYTF

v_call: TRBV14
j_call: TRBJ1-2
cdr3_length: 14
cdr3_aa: CASSQAGKGYGYTF

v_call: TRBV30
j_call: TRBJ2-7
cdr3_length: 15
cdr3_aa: CAWERGRGAVGEQYF

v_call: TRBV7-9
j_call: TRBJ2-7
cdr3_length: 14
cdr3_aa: CASSLSTGQGEQYF

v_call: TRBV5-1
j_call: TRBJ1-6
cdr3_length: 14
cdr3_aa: CASSWAGMDSPLHF

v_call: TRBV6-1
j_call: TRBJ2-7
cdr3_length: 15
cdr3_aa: CASSDRTQGPYEQYF

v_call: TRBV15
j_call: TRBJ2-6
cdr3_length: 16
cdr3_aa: CATSSDRIAGANVLTF

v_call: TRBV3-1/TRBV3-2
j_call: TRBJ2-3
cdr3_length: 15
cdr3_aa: CASSPNGQSTDTQYF

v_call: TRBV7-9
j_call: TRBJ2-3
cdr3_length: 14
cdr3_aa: CASSFGPVSDTQYF

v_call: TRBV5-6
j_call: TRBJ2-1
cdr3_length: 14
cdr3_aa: CASITAGTYNEQFF

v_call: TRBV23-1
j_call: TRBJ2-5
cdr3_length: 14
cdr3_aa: CASSPRDTQETQYF

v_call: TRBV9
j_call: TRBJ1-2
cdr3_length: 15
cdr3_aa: CASSARQGESYGYTF

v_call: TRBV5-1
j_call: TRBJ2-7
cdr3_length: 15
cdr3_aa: CASSLGLAGIYEQYF

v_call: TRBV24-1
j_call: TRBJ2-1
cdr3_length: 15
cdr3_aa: CATSREQHPVIGQFF

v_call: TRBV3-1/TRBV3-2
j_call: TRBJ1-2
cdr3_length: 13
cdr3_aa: CASSQGTGNGYTF

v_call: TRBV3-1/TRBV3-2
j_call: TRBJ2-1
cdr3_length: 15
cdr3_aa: CASSQEAGSGNEQFF

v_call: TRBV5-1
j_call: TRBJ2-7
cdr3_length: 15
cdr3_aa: CASSLAGGSSYEQYF

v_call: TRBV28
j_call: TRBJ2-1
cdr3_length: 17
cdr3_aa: CASSPLEGQGYRYEQFF

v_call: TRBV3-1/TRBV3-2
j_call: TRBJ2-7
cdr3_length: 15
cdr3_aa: CASSHMGQGAREQYF

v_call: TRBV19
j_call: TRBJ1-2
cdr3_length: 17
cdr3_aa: CASSIEGQAPANYGYTF